The source of this T cell receptor beta chain is a study of T cell changes during pregnancy in multiple sclerosis. V lost 3 bases to trimming and J lost 5 bases, with 17 bases between them. Germline CDR1 and CDR2: KGHSH and LQKENI. There are 16 residues in the CDR3. Using immunoSEQ multiplex PCR, the repertoire was profiled, and TCRdb retains in-frame clones only, with some absent. The data contain about 43,000 clones, roughly 90% of them singletons. The rearrangement uses TRBV18 and TRBJ2-4; D is ambiguous. The clonotype comes from a female donor in good health, enrolled as a control in a pregnancy study. This material consisted of peripheral blood, taken in the second trimester of pregnancy. DNA for the CDR3: TGTGCCAGCTCACCTAGCCAGACGGTTTGGCAAAACATTCAGTACTTC. It specifies CASSPSQTVWQNIQYF.